This T cell receptor beta chain was sequenced for a study of T cell clonotyping in hematopoietic cell transplantation. Study-level findings and limits: After transplant, recipient diversity fell while pathologically expanded clonotypes grew through day 180.

V lost 2 bases and J lost 4; bases outside the gene matches: 12. Germline V gene data show CDR1 as ENHRY and CDR2 as SYGVKD. The CDR3 spans 17 residues. Libraries were prepared by immunoSEQ multiplex PCR; TCRdb keeps only in-frame clonotypes and omits some of them. Of around 37,000 clones detected, about 96% appear once; the ten largest clones hold roughly 0.9%. Concerning this clone itself: Antigen specificity is unknown.

This receptor was taken from a man aged 25-45 years in good health. Some clones in this sample may be carry-over from other donors' samples. Sequenced material: peripheral blood mononuclear cells. V usage is TRBV10-3 and J usage is TRBJ2-7; TRBD1 matches at 9 bases. CDR3 protein: CAISEGGQGSPLYEQYF. The CDR3 DNA reads as TGTGCCATCAGTGAGGGGGGACAGGGCTCGCCACTTTACGAGCAGTACTTC.